Following are 5 T cell receptor beta chains from one sample sequenced in a study of OX40 agonist ivuxolimab in advanced cancers. Assay: immunoSEQ multiplex PCR; the TCRdb copy retains only in-frame clones and omits some. The table records roughly 40,000 clones, about 86% of them present only once. Specimen: CD4+ or CD8+ T cells sorted from blood, collected in a trial of the OX40 agonist ivuxolimab. All receptors derive from an adult with an advanced solid tumor such as melanoma, head and neck, liver or kidney cancer.

The V call is TRBV19, the J call TRBJ1-3; the D is unclear. Per the germline V gene, CDR1 is LNHDA and CDR2 is SQIVND (reference sequence). V was clipped by 0 bases and J by 5 bases, with 11 bases between them. There are 15 residues in the CDR3. CDR3 nucleotides: TGTGCCAGTAGTATAGACGGAGGCCCAAGAAACACCATATATTTT. Translation: CASSIDGGPRNTIYF.

The rearrangement links TRBV9 to TRBJ2-3; 7 bases fit TRBD2. The CDR3 covers 16 residues. Germline assignment: CDR1 SGDLS and CDR2 YYNGEE. V lost 4 bases and J lost 2; bases outside the gene matches: 10. CDR3 sequence: CASSSRTGGITDTQYF. The CDR3, as DNA: TGTGCCAGCAGCTCCCGAACGGGGGGTATCACAGATACGCAGTATTTT.

V gene TRBV19 combines with J gene TRBJ2-7; D possibly uses TRBD1 or TRBD2 (5 bases each). Trimming removed 3 bases at V and 2 bases at J, with 11 bases between. Germline V gives CDR1 LNHDA, CDR2 SQIVND (reference sequence). CDR3 length: 14 residues. DNA of the CDR3: TGTGCCAGTAGTATGGCCGGGACCGCCTACGAGCAGTACTTC. This gives the protein CASSMAGTAYEQYF.

The rearrangement links TRBV10-1 to TRBJ1-2; D not resolved. This CDR3 comprises 14 residues. Trimming removed 5 bases at V and 0 bases at J, with 10 bases between. CDR1 is WNHNN, CDR2 SYGVQD, per germline (reference sequence). The CDR3 DNA sequence: TGCGCCAGCAGTCCGCGGGCCTCTAACTATGGCTACACCTTC. Protein sequence: CASSPRASNYGYTF.

The gene calls are TRBV11-2 and TRBJ1-4, with D possibly being TRBD1 (5 bases). The V end was cut by 6 bases, the J end by 6 bases, with 23 bases between. The CDR3 is made up of 17 amino acids. CDR1 is SGHAT and CDR2 is FQNNGV in the germline V gene. The CDR3, as DNA: TGTGCCAGCAGTTCCCGTGTTACAGGCATAATGGATGAAAAACTGTTTTTT. Its translation: CASSSRVTGIMDEKLFF.